Below, 26 T cell receptor beta chains from the same sample are listed, as sequenced in a study of OX40 agonist ivuxolimab in advanced cancers. Produced via immunoSEQ multiplex PCR; TCRdb's table is partial and in-frame only. Found here are roughly 70,000 clones, approximately 88% of them singletons; the top ten hold approximately 2.2%. This specimen was CD4+ or CD8+ T cells sorted from blood, taken in a trial of the OX40 agonist ivuxolimab. The source of these receptors is an adult with an advanced solid tumor such as melanoma, head and neck, liver or kidney cancer.

The chain has TRBV7-8 and TRBJ1-5, with 8 nucleotides matching TRBD1. Germline V gene data show CDR1 as SGHVS and CDR2 as FQNEAQ. This CDR3 is 18 amino acids long. V lost 5 bases, J lost 0 bases, and 12 bases stayed unmatched. The CDR3 reads CASSQQTQGAGSNQPQHF. CDR3 DNA: TGTGCCAGCAGCCAGCAAACCCAGGGGGCCGGTAGCAATCAGCCCCAGCATTTT.

The rearrangement uses TRBV30 and TRBJ1-2; a weak D match, TRBD1 (5 bases). Germline CDR1 and CDR2: GTSNPN and SVGIG (reference sequence). V shed 0 bases and J shed 5 bases, with 10 bases lying between them. The CDR3 is 13 residues long. For the CDR3, the DNA is TGTGCCTGGAGTGTAACCAGGGTATATGGCTACACCTTC. Its translation: CAWSVTRVYGYTF.

The gene calls are TRBV27 and TRBJ2-7; 9 bases fit TRBD2. The V and J ends lost 7 bases and 5 bases, in that order; junction bases with no gene match: 12. The CDR3 runs to 15 residues. Germline assignment: CDR1 MNHEY and CDR2 SMNVEV (reference sequence). The CDR3 here is CASTPAGGSSHEQYF. CDR3 nucleotide sequence: TGTGCCAGCACTCCGGCGGGGGGGAGCTCGCACGAGCAGTACTTC.

This clone has only one observation. The J gene is TRBJ2-5, the V gene TRBV19; D unresolved. The CDR3 consists of 13 residues. In germline, CDR1 is LNHDA, CDR2 SQIVND (reference sequence). The V gene lost 6 bases and the J gene lost 0 bases, with 8 bases spanning the gap. CDR3 loop: CASRGLDQETQYF. The DNA for the CDR3 is TGTGCCAGTAGAGGGCTTGACCAAGAGACCCAGTACTTC. The entire variable domain, with the rest obtained from reference TRBV19 and TRBJ2-5, is as follows: DGGITQSPKYLFRKEGQNVTLSCEQNLNHDAMYWYRQDPGQGLRLIYYSQIVNDFQKGDIAEGYSVSREKKESFPLTVTSAQKNPTAFYLCASRGLDQETQYFGPGTRLLVL.

This chain joins TRBV2 and TRBJ2-7; 12 bases agree with TRBD2. V was clipped by 0 bases and J by 3 bases; unmatched bases: 6. The CDR3 length is 17 residues. Germline CDR1 and CDR2: SNHLY and FYNNEI. CDR3 coding DNA: TGTGCCAGCAGTGAAGCGCGGCTAGCGGGAGGGAACTACGAGCAGTACTTC. Amino acid sequence: CASSEARLAGGNYEQYF.

The V gene is TRBV27, the J gene TRBJ1-1; the D is unclear. CDR3 length: 15 amino acids. Germline CDR1 reads MNHEY; CDR2 reads SMNVEV (reference sequence). Trimming removed 5 bases at V and 4 bases at J, with 17 bases between. The CDR3 coding sequence is TGTGCCAGCAGTCTAAAAACCTCCGTCGGCACTGAAGCTTTCTTT. As protein: CASSLKTSVGTEAFF.

This chain uses TRBV6-5 with TRBJ2-7, with 9 bases matching TRBD2. From germline, CDR1 is MNHEY and CDR2 SVGAGI. V gave up 6 bases and J gave up 2 bases; unmatched junction bases: 11. The CDR3 is 16 amino acids. The CDR3 reads CASRYESSGDAYEQYF. The CDR3 bases are TGTGCCAGCAGGTACGAATCTAGCGGGGACGCCTACGAGCAGTACTTC.

The chain is built from TRBV19 and TRBJ2-1; 13 nucleotides match TRBD2. V was clipped by 11 bases and J by 7 bases; unmatched bases: 14. Germline lookup yields CDR1 LNHDA and CDR2 SQIVND (reference sequence). The CDR3 sequence is 16 residues long. CDR3 DNA sequence: TGTGCCGCTACCCGGCAACTAGCGGGGGGGCCAAATGAGCAGTTCTTC. Translation: CAATRQLAGGPNEQFF.

This chain links TRBV7-2 with TRBJ1-1, with a possible D match to TRBD1 (6 bases). There are 15 residues in the CDR3. Trimming took 5 bases from V and 0 from J, leaving 13 bases between them. In germline, CDR1 is SGHTA, CDR2 FQGNSA. In DNA form, the CDR3 reads TGTGCCAGCAGCCCCATAGACAGGCTGAACACTGAAGCTTTCTTT. Translated, it gives CASSPIDRLNTEAFF.

This chain connects TRBV5-4 to TRBJ1-2; TRBD1 is a possible D gene (5 bases). V lost 3 bases, J lost 5 bases, and 14 bases lay in between. This CDR3 contains 14 residues. CDR1 and CDR2 from the germline V gene are SGHNT and YYREEE (reference sequence). CDR3 coding DNA: TGTGCCAGCAGCTCCGGGACTGGAGAGTATGGCTACACCTTC. Protein: CASSSGTGEYGYTF.

The chain recombines TRBV25-1 with TRBJ2-7, with 7 bases aligning to TRBD1. The V and J ends lost 2 bases and 2 bases, in that order; junction bases with no gene match: 3. From germline, CDR1 is MGHDK and CDR2 SYGVNS. This CDR3 region has 14 residues. The CDR3 here is CASSEKDRTYEQYF. The CDR3 nucleotides are TGTGCCAGCAGTGAAAAGGACAGGACCTACGAGCAGTACTTC.

This clone was observed once. V is TRBV15 and J is TRBJ2-7; possible D gene TRBD2, 6 bases. The CDR3 spans 15 residues. Germline CDR1 and CDR2: LNHNV and YYDKDF (reference sequence). The ends were cut back, 0 bases at V and 6 bases at J, with 15 bases in the middle. The CDR3 bases are TGTGCCACCAGCAGAGATACCAGCGGGCTCGGCGAGCAGTACTTC. Residues: CATSRDTSGLGEQYF.

The chain links TRBV19 to TRBJ1-4; D uncertain. This CDR3 comprises 13 residues. Germline assignment: CDR1 LNHDA and CDR2 SQIVND (reference sequence). V was cut by 6 bases and J by 5 bases, with 10 bases left in between. CDR3 bases: TGTGCCAGTAGCCCCTGGACCAATGAAAAACTGTTTTTT. Its protein product is CASSPWTNEKLFF.

The chain links TRBV19 to TRBJ1-5; D is possibly TRBD1 (6 bases). Trimming cost V 1 base and J 10 bases, with 17 bases left between them. The germline V gene has CDR1 LNHDA and CDR2 SQIVND (reference sequence). The CDR3 spans 15 residues. In nucleotides, the CDR3 is TGTGCCAGTAGTATAGGAGGGGGGGATTTGGGACCCCAGCATTTT. Amino acids: CASSIGGGDLGPQHF.

The chain uses TRBV29-1 and TRBJ1-5; TRBD1 matches at 7 bases. V dropped 6 bases and J dropped 3; count of bases not matched to a gene: 5. The V gene's germline CDR1 is SQVTM and CDR2 ANQGSEA. The CDR3 has 13 amino acids. The DNA of the CDR3 is TGCAGCGTCGTACAGGGGCTCAATCAGCCCCAGCATTTT. It specifies CSVVQGLNQPQHF.

The gene calls are TRBV11-2 and TRBJ2-7, with no clear D. The CDR3 contains 14 residues. V was trimmed by 3 bases and J by 5 bases, leaving 14 bases between them. Germline-derived CDR1 and CDR2 are SGHAT and FQNNGV. CDR3 nucleotides: TGTGCCAGCAGCTTTCTACCGTTCCCTGACGAGCAGTACTTC. It is translated as CASSFLPFPDEQYF.

The chain uses TRBV14 and TRBJ1-2; D may be TRBD1 (5 bases). CDR1 SGHDN and CDR2 FVKESK come from the germline V gene. The ends were cut back, 3 bases at V and 5 bases at J, with 7 bases in the middle. CDR3 size: 12 residues. The CDR3 loop reads CASSQSGYGYTF. Written as DNA, the CDR3 is TGTGCCAGCAGCCAGTCAGGGTATGGCTACACCTTC.

The V gene is TRBV6-6, the J gene TRBJ1-5; D is undetermined. The V end was cut by 5 bases, the J end by 5 bases, with 7 bases between. Per germline, CDR1 MNHNY and CDR2 SVGAGI (reference sequence). The CDR3 has 12 residues. CDR3 nucleotides: TGTGCCAGCAGTGACACAGATCAGCCCCAGCATTTT. This encodes CASSDTDQPQHF.

This chain joins TRBV7-2 and TRBJ2-5; a possible D gene is TRBD1 (5 bases). The V and J ends lost 2 bases and 4 bases respectively, with 14 bases between them. Germline V gives CDR1 SGHTA, CDR2 FQGNSA. The CDR3 consists of 15 residues. The CDR3 region is CASSLQGMGLETQYF. CDR3 DNA sequence: TGTGCCAGCAGCTTACAGGGTATGGGTTTAGAGACCCAGTACTTC. The variable domain in full, completed from reference TRBV7-2 and TRBJ2-5, reads GAGVSQSPSNKVTEKGKDVELRCDPISGHTALYWYRQSLGQGLEFLIYFQGNSAPDKSGLPSDRFSAERTGGSVSTLTIQRTQQEDSAVYLCASSLQGMGLETQYFGPGTRLLVL.

This clone was observed once. CDR3 in DNA: TGCGCCAGCAGCCAAGATTACAGATCAACTTACGAGCAGTACTTC. Encoded protein: CASSQDYRSTYEQYF. The gene calls are TRBV4-1 and TRBJ2-7; D unclear. CDR3 length equals 15 residues. CDR1 is MGHRA and CDR2 is YSYEKL in the germline V gene. The V gene lost 0 bases and the J gene lost 4 bases, with 13 bases spanning the gap.

This chain uses TRBV29-1 with TRBJ2-7; TRBD2 matches at 14 bases. Germline-derived CDR1 and CDR2 are SQVTM and ANQGSEA. The CDR3 loop spans 14 amino acids. The V and J ends lost 7 bases and 5 bases, in that order; junction bases with no gene match: 7. The CDR3 region has the DNA TGCAGCGGAAAGACTAGCGGGGGGGCCCACGAGCAGTACTTC. Translated: CSGKTSGGAHEQYF.

The chain uses TRBV6-5 and TRBJ2-2; weak D call: TRBD1 (5 bases). Germline CDR1 and CDR2: MNHEY and SVGAGI. Trimming cost V 5 bases and J 4 bases, with 14 bases left between them. This CDR3 is 15 amino acids long. The CDR3 region is CASSPRQGFTGELFF. DNA of the CDR3: TGTGCCAGCAGTCCCCGGCAGGGCTTCACCGGGGAGCTGTTTTTT.

The rearrangement links TRBV7-8 to TRBJ2-7, with 8 bases identical to TRBD1. The germline V gene encodes CDR1 SGHVS and CDR2 FQNEAQ. The CDR3 is 16 residues long. Trimming took 3 bases from V and 0 from J; bases not matched to a gene: 7. The CDR3 protein is CASSLVTGEASYEQYF. CDR3 sequence (DNA): TGTGCCAGCAGCTTGGTGACAGGGGAGGCCTCCTACGAGCAGTACTTC.

The gene calls are TRBV7-9 and TRBJ2-1, with 7 bases lining up with TRBD2. Germline V CDR1 and CDR2: SEHNR, FQNEAQ (reference sequence). The CDR3 runs to 18 residues. The J segment lost 4 bases and the V segment lost 1 base, leaving 13 bases of the junction unmatched. CDR3 amino acids: CASSLVSRWLAEYNEQFF. CDR3 DNA: TGTGCCAGCAGCTTAGTGTCGAGGTGGCTAGCGGAGTACAATGAGCAGTTCTTC. Full variable domain (rest looked up from reference TRBV7-9 and TRBJ2-1): DTGVSQNPRHKITKRGQNVTFRCDPISEHNRLYWYRQTLGQGPEFLTYFQNEAQLEKSRLLSDRFSAERPKGSFSTLEIQRTEQGDSAMYLCASSLVSRWLAEYNEQFFGPGTRLTVL.

The gene calls are TRBV5-6 and TRBJ2-1; D is undetermined. CDR1 is SGHDT and CDR2 is YYEEEE in the germline V gene. This CDR3 is built from 12 residues. V lost 1 base to trimming and J lost 7 bases, with 6 bases between them. CDR3 region: CASSLPPNEQFF. CDR3 coding DNA: TGTGCCAGCAGCTTGCCCCCTAATGAGCAGTTCTTC.

This clone was recorded once. This rearrangement joins TRBV4-1 to TRBJ2-3, with D perhaps matching TRBD2 (5 bases). CDR1 is MGHRA and CDR2 is YSYEKL in the germline V gene. V lost 3 bases, J lost 4 bases, and 8 bases lay in between. This CDR3 comprises 13 residues. CDR3 nucleotides: TGCGCCAGCAGCCATGCGGGTGCAGATACGCAGTATTTT. Its translation is CASSHAGADTQYF.